These 15 T cell receptor beta chains originate from one sample sequenced in a study of response to subunit inactivated influenza vaccine. TCRdb re-derived calls from the RT-PCR reads in MiXCR, one entry per CDR3 protein. The profile shows hundreds of thousands of distinct CDR3 sequences, approximately 13% of them singletons. The specimen comprised PBMCs from blood, sampled roughly 45 days after vaccination. These receptors were obtained from a man aged 45-65 years who received an inactivated influenza vaccine.

This clonotype was picked up many times. The rearrangement joins TRBV29-1 to TRBJ2-3; a weak D match, TRBD1 (6 bases). The germline V gene encodes CDR1 SQVTM and CDR2 ANQGSEA. The CDR3 spans 13 residues. V gave up 3 bases and J gave up 3 bases, with 10 bases separating them. CDR3 sequence: CSVDLGATDTQYF. CDR3 bases: TGCAGCGTTGATCTGGGGGCAACAGATACGCAGTATTTT.

V is TRBV28 and J is TRBJ1-4; 11 bases agree with TRBD1. CDR3 length: 15 residues. In germline, CDR1 is MDHEN, CDR2 SYDVKM. The V and J ends lost 2 bases and 8 bases, in that order; junction bases with no gene match: 4. CDR3 DNA sequence: TGTGCCAGCAGTTTAAGGACAGGGGGCCGGGAAAAACTGTTTTTT. Its translation is CASSLRTGGREKLFF.

This clonotype has ten or more counts. The chain recombines TRBV7-2 with TRBJ2-7; TRBD2 agrees at 7 bases. This CDR3 contains 17 residues. V shed 2 bases, J shed 1 base, and the junction held 11 bases outside the gene matches. Looked up from germline, CDR1 is SGHTA and CDR2 is FQGNSA. The CDR3 here is CASSLSVSPSGSYEQYF. The CDR3 DNA is TGTGCCAGCAGCTTATCTGTCTCCCCTAGCGGTTCCTACGAGCAGTACTTC.

V gene TRBV12-3 or TRBV12-4 combines with J gene TRBJ2-2; no reliable D call. This CDR3 region has 15 residues. Deletions cut 8 bases from V and 1 base from J, with 14 bases between. The CDR3: CASVSAFLNTGELFF. In DNA form, the CDR3 reads TGTGCCAGCGTCTCAGCCTTCCTGAACACCGGGGAGCTGTTTTTT.

This clonotype has only a few counts. The chain joins TRBV4-2 to TRBJ1-1; D gene unclear. V shed 5 bases and J shed 6 bases, with 16 bases lying between them. The CDR3 sequence is 14 residues long. Germline CDR1 LGHNA, CDR2 YNFKEQ. Here the CDR3 DNA reads TGTGCCAGCAGCTTCCTTGTAGGCGCCGCTGAAGCTTTCTTT. This gives the protein CASSFLVGAAEAFF.

This clonotype turned up a few times. V usage is TRBV6-1 and J usage is TRBJ2-7, with 8 bases identical to TRBD2. From germline, CDR1 is MNHNS and CDR2 SASEGT. J was trimmed by 4 bases and V by 2 bases; bases with no gene match: 7. The CDR3 is 15 residues long. CDR3 in DNA: TGTGCCAGCAGTGAAACGGGGGGGGGCATGTACGAGCAGTACTTC. It translates to CASSETGGGMYEQYF.

This chain connects TRBV6-1 to TRBJ2-1; 12 bases are shared with TRBD2. CDR1 and CDR2 (germline): MNHNS, SASEGT. The V segment lost 7 bases and the J segment 10 bases; nucleotides outside the gene matches: 5. The CDR3 runs 13 residues. CDR3 loop: CASKRLAGDEQFF. The CDR3 DNA is TGTGCCAGCAAACGACTAGCGGGAGACGAGCAGTTCTTC.

In its sample, this clonotype was seen a few times. The rearrangement links TRBV20-1 to TRBJ1-4, with TRBD1 matching 10 bases. V shed 4 bases, J shed 9 bases, and the junction held 8 bases outside the gene matches. The CDR3 contains 14 residues. Germline V gives CDR1 DFQATT, CDR2 SNEGSKA (reference sequence). The CDR3 here is CSATRGTGDQKLFF. In DNA form, the CDR3 reads TGCAGTGCTACCCGCGGGACAGGGGACCAAAAACTGTTTTTT.

The rearrangement uses TRBV10-3 and TRBJ2-4; D perhaps matches TRBD2 (6 bases). CDR3 size: 12 residues. Trimming stripped 10 bases from V and 5 bases from J, with 12 bases between. Germline V gene data show CDR1 as ENHRY and CDR2 as SYGVKD. The CDR3, as DNA: TGTGCCAGCGGGGCGTGGGAAAACATTCAGTACTTC. Amino acids: CASGAWENIQYF.

This rearrangement joins TRBV6-1 to TRBJ2-2, with D tentatively TRBD1 (5 bases). This CDR3 comprises 14 residues. V shed 2 bases and J shed 6 bases, with 10 bases lying between them. From germline, CDR1 is MNHNS and CDR2 SASEGT. CDR3 DNA sequence: TGTGCCAGCAGTGAACAGGGATTATCCGGGGAGCTGTTTTTT. Residues: CASSEQGLSGELFF.

Many counts were recorded for this clonotype. The chain uses TRBV7-8 and TRBJ2-1; 14 bases map to TRBD2. The germline V gene has CDR1 SGHVS and CDR2 FQNEAQ. The ends lost 5 bases at V and 8 bases at J; junction bases unmatched: 8. This CDR3 region has 16 residues. CDR3 amino acids: CASSKGLAGVGDEQFF. Here the CDR3 DNA reads TGTGCCAGCAGCAAGGGACTAGCGGGAGTAGGAGATGAGCAGTTCTTC.

This clonotype was counted a few times. V gene TRBV20-1 combines with J gene TRBJ2-7, with 7 bases fitting TRBD1. V gave up 3 bases and J gave up 2 bases; unmatched junction bases: 7. This CDR3 is built from 14 residues. Germline V gene data show CDR1 as DFQATT and CDR2 as SNEGSKA (reference sequence). The CDR3 loop reads CSASLVTGPYEQYF. The CDR3 coding sequence is TGCAGTGCTAGTCTAGTGACAGGGCCCTACGAGCAGTACTTC.

The rearrangement links TRBV29-1 to TRBJ2-5; 9 nucleotides match TRBD2. The CDR3 loop spans 16 amino acids. Germline-derived CDR1 and CDR2 are SQVTM and ANQGSEA. Trimming at V came to 3 bases and at J to 1 base, leaving 9 bases not matched to a gene. CDR3 region: CSVEGSGSPSQETQYF. In DNA form, the CDR3 reads TGCAGCGTTGAGGGTAGCGGGAGTCCTTCCCAAGAGACCCAGTACTTC.

This clonotype was counted many times. The genes are TRBV5-5 and TRBJ2-1; 11 positions match TRBD2. The CDR3 length is 16 residues. Unmatched junction bases numbered 3, after V lost 4 bases and J lost 0 bases. Germline-derived CDR1 and CDR2 are SGHKS and YYEKEE (reference sequence). The CDR3 region is CASSTSGRSSYNEQFF. Here the CDR3 DNA reads TGTGCCAGCAGCACTAGCGGGAGAAGCTCCTACAATGAGCAGTTCTTC.

The table lists this clonotype with a few counts. CDR3 sequence (DNA): TGCAGCGTCACCGGGACAGGGGCCCGGGATACGCAGTATTTT. This sequence encodes CSVTGTGARDTQYF. The rearrangement uses TRBV29-1 and TRBJ2-3, with 10 nucleotides matching TRBD1. With 6 bases clipped from V and 6 bases from J, the junction kept 9 bases outside the gene matches. Germline assignment: CDR1 SQVTM and CDR2 ANQGSEA. CDR3 length: 14 residues.